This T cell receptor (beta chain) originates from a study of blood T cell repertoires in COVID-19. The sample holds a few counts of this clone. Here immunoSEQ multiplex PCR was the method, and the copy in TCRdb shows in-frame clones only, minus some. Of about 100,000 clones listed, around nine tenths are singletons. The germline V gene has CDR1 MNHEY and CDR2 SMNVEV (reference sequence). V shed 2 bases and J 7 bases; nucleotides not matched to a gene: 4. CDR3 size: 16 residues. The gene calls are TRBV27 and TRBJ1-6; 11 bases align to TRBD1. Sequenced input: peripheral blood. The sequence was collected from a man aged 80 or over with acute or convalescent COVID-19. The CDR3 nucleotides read TGTGCCAGCAGTTTAGGACAGGGGGCGCGGAATTCACCCCTCCACTTT. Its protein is CASSLGQGARNSPLHF.